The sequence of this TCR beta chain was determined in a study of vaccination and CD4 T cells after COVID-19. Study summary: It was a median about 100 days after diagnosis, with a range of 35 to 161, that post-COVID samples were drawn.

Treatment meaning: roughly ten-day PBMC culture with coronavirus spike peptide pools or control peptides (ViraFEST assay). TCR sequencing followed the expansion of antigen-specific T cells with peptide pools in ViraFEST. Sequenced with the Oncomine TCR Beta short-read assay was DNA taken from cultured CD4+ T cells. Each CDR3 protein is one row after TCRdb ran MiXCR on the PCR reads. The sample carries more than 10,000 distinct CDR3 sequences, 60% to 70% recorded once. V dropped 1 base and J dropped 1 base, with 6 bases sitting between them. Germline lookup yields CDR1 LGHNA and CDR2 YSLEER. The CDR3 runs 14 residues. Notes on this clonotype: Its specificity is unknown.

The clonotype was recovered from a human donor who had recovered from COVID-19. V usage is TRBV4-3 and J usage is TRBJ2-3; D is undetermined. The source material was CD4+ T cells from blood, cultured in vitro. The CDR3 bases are TGCGCCAGCAGCCAAGCGACCCGCACAGATACGCAGTATTTT. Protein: CASSQATRTDTQYF.